The clone carrying this T cell receptor (beta chain) was observed once. The data derive from a study of shared clonotypes between healthy human individuals. Nashville, Tennessee was home to all donors, each a Caucasian adult. Data came from immunoSEQ multiplex PCR; TCRdb stores just in-frame clones and leaves some out. The sample carries under 850,000 clones, approximately 72% recorded once. CDR1 and CDR2 from the germline V gene are MNHEY and SMNVEV (reference sequence). The CDR3 covers 15 residues. The V gene end was trimmed by 6 bases and the J gene end by 5 bases; junction bases not matched to a gene: 11.

Sample: memory CD4+ T cells sorted from blood. The subset: CD45RA-negative fraction. This clonotype originated in a woman in her twenties or thirties in good health. The rearrangement joins TRBV27 to TRBJ2-3; 7 positions match TRBD2. CDR3 sequence: CASRLHGGSLDTQYF. The CDR3 DNA reads as TGTGCCAGCAGATTACATGGCGGGAGTTTAGATACGCAGTATTTT.